Listed here are 24 T cell receptor beta chains from one sample, sequenced in a study of T cells after yellow fever vaccination (dated 2019 in TCRdb). Receptor libraries were prepared by 5' RACE. Sequencer: Illumina NovaSeq 6000. In-frame beta chains were kept once TCRdb had trimmed the public reads at Q25 with fastp and called clones with MiXCR. Rows matching on CDR3 protein sequence are summarized as one entry with the most common DNA and genes. The sample table holds approximately 120,000 distinct CDR3 sequences, of which 13% to 15% were seen once. Of the sample, roughly 41% falls within the top ten clones. Read against the paper, the sample's treatment or condition label means: live attenuated yellow fever vaccine strain. The sequencing used CD8+ T cells sorted from PBMCs, collected 5 days after the yellow fever booster vaccination. The receptors here all came from a man between 18 and 35 years old who received the YFV17D yellow fever vaccine.

This clonotype appeared many times. The chain recombines TRBV7-2 with TRBJ2-3, with D possibly TRBD1 on 6 matching bases. CDR1 SGHTA and CDR2 FQGNSA come from the germline V gene. The V gene lost 0 bases and the J gene lost 4 bases, with 11 bases spanning the gap. This CDR3 spans 15 amino acids. CDR3 nucleotide sequence: TGTGCCAGCAGCTTAGCCGGGACATGGGCAGATACGCAGTATTTT. Translated: CASSLAGTWADTQYF. The full variable domain, completed using reference TRBV7-2 and TRBJ2-3, is GAGVSQSPSNKVTEKGKDVELRCDPISGHTALYWYRQSLGQGLEFLIYFQGNSAPDKSGLPSDRFSAERTGGSVSTLTIQRTQQEDSAVYLCASSLAGTWADTQYFGPGTRLTVL.

V is TRBV6-1 and J is TRBJ2-1; 8 bases match TRBD2. The ends lost 5 bases at V and 4 bases at J; junction bases unmatched: 7. CDR3 size: 15 residues. Germline CDR1 reads MNHNS; CDR2 reads SASEGT. The CDR3 bases are TGTGCCAGCAGTATAGCGGGGAGACAATACAATGAGCAGTTCTTC. Protein sequence: CASSIAGRQYNEQFF.

This clonotype was seen a handful of times. This rearrangement joins TRBV19 to TRBJ2-1; D remains ambiguous. Germline loops: CDR1 LNHDA, CDR2 SQIVND (reference sequence). V was shortened by 3 bases and J by 5 bases, with 14 bases between the two germline ends. The CDR3 has 15 amino acids. The CDR3 sequence: CASSIGFQANNEQFF. DNA of the CDR3: TGTGCCAGTAGTATTGGGTTCCAGGCTAACAATGAGCAGTTCTTC.

J is TRBJ2-1 and V is TRBV20-1; 7 bases align to TRBD1. V gave up 5 bases and J gave up 0 bases; unmatched junction bases: 7. CDR1 and CDR2 (germline): DFQATT, SNEGSKA (reference sequence). CDR3 size: 15 residues. Written as DNA, the CDR3 is TGCAGTGCTGGGGACAGTTCAAGCTCCTACAATGAGCAGTTCTTC. This codes for CSAGDSSSSYNEQFF.

The table lists this clonotype with many counts. This chain uses TRBV9 with TRBJ2-1; no clear D gene. Trimming left V 4 bases short and J 7 bases short, with 15 bases between. Germline V gene sequence: CDR1 SGDLS, CDR2 YYNGEE. This CDR3 region has 14 residues. Written as DNA, the CDR3 is TGTGCCAGCAGCACGGGCCCGAGGAATAATGAGCAGTTCTTC. Protein sequence: CASSTGPRNNEQFF.

This clonotype has just a few counts. This chain uses TRBV9 with TRBJ1-1, with 7 nucleotides matching TRBD1. This CDR3 contains 15 residues. The germline V gene encodes CDR1 SGDLS and CDR2 YYNGEE. V gave up 6 bases and J gave up 2 bases; unmatched junction bases: 10. In nucleotides, the CDR3 is TGTGCCAGCACCGCCCGGGACAGATTAAACACTGAAGCTTTCTTT. It encodes CASTARDRLNTEAFF.

V usage is TRBV4-3 and J usage is TRBJ1-5, with TRBD1 matching over 7 bases. The CDR3 covers 15 residues. Per germline, CDR1 LGHNA and CDR2 YSLEER. J lost 0 bases, V lost 6 bases, and 5 bases had no gene match. This chain's CDR3 is CASSPDRVSNQPQHF. CDR3 in DNA: TGCGCCAGCAGTCCCGACAGGGTTAGCAATCAGCCCCAGCATTTT.

This chain connects TRBV30 to TRBJ2-7; 9 bases align to TRBD2. Germline trimming cut 4 bases from V and 6 bases from J; bases unmatched to any gene: 7. Germline V gives CDR1 GTSNPN, CDR2 SVGIG (reference sequence). The CDR3 consists of 13 residues. CDR3 sequence reads: CAWTAGGTSEQYF. DNA of the CDR3: TGTGCCTGGACGGCGGGGGGGACTAGCGAGCAGTACTTC. The full variable domain, with the rest looked up from reference TRBV30 and TRBJ2-7, is SQTIHQWPATLVQPVGSPLSLECTVEGTSNPNLYWYRQAAGRGLQLLFYSVGIGQISSEVPQNLSASRPQDRQFILSSKKLLLSDSGFYLCAWTAGGTSEQYFGPGTRLTVT.

The CDR3: CASSYLGPGNSPLHF. CDR3 coding DNA: TGTGCCAGCAGTTACTTGGGTCCGGGGAATTCACCCCTCCACTTT. The J gene is TRBJ1-6, the V gene TRBV6-5; D ambiguous. Germline CDR1 reads MNHEY; CDR2 reads SVGAGI. CDR3 length: 15 residues. V gave up 1 base and J gave up 7 bases, with 11 bases separating them.

This clonotype was seen a handful of times. The chain joins TRBV12-3 or TRBV12-4 to TRBJ2-7; D gene uncertain. V was shortened by 6 bases and J by 0 bases, with 6 bases between the two germline ends. This CDR3 comprises 12 residues. For the CDR3, the DNA is TGTGCCAGCAGCCCTGGCTCCTACGAGCAGTACGTC. This gives the protein CASSPGSYEQYV.

V usage is TRBV28 and J usage is TRBJ2-3, with 11 bases that match TRBD1. This CDR3 comprises 18 residues. Trimming at V came to 4 bases and at J to 4 bases, leaving 13 bases not matched to a gene. Germline CDR1 is MDHEN and CDR2 is SYDVKM. The CDR3 DNA reads as TGTGCCAGCAGTTCCCCGGACAGGGGGCGCAGGGGGCCAGATACGCAGTATTTT. Encoded protein: CASSSPDRGRRGPDTQYF.

This clonotype was detected a few times. The chain has TRBV9 and TRBJ1-4; 12 nucleotides line up with TRBD1. CDR3 length: 15 residues. J lost 8 bases, V lost 5 bases, and 7 bases had no gene match. Germline V gene lookup returns CDR1 SGDLS and CDR2 YYNGEE. The CDR3 region has the DNA TGTGCCAGCAGTCACCGGGACAGGGGGCTCGAAAAACTGTTTTTT. As protein: CASSHRDRGLEKLFF.

J is TRBJ2-1 and V is TRBV2, with TRBD2 matching over 12 bases. CDR3 length: 15 amino acids. Germline CDR1 reads SNHLY; CDR2 reads FYNNEI. V gave up 2 bases and J gave up 9 bases; unmatched junction bases: 5. DNA for the CDR3: TGTGCCAGCAGTGAATTTACTAGCGGGGGGTTTGAGCAGTTCTTC. Protein sequence: CASSEFTSGGFEQFF. The full variable domain, with the rest looked up from reference TRBV2 and TRBJ2-1, is EPEVTQTPSHQVTQMGQEVILRCVPISNHLYFYWYRQILGQKVEFLVSFYNNEISEKSEIFDDQFSVERPDGSNFTLKIRSTKLEDSAMYFCASSEFTSGGFEQFFGPGTRLTVL.

This clonotype has a handful of counts. This chain joins TRBV19 and TRBJ2-4; D perhaps matches TRBD1 (5 bases). Trimming stripped 3 bases from V and 0 bases from J, with 9 bases between. Germline V gene sequence: CDR1 LNHDA, CDR2 SQIVND (reference sequence). The CDR3 length is 15 residues. The CDR3 coding sequence is TGTGCCAGTAGTATCACAGGATTAGCCAAAAACATTCAGTACTTC. It encodes CASSITGLAKNIQYF. The full variable domain, completed using reference TRBV19 and TRBJ2-4, is DGGITQSPKYLFRKEGQNVTLSCEQNLNHDAMYWYRQDPGQGLRLIYYSQIVNDFQKGDIAEGYSVSREKKESFPLTVTSAQKNPTAFYLCASSITGLAKNIQYFGAGTRLSVL.

This clonotype was detected only a few times. The chain combines TRBV7-9 with TRBJ2-2, with D possibly matching TRBD2 (5 bases). Per the germline V gene, CDR1 is SEHNR and CDR2 is FQNEAQ (reference sequence). This CDR3 region has 15 residues. V lost 2 bases to trimming and J lost 2 bases, with 9 bases between them. This CDR3 reads CASSLLEDNTGELFF. The CDR3 DNA reads as TGTGCCAGCAGCTTATTGGAGGATAACACCGGGGAGCTGTTTTTT.

This clonotype was observed a few times. The chain joins TRBV7-7 to TRBJ1-3; 8 bases match TRBD1. Germline lookup yields CDR1 SSHAT and CDR2 FNYEAQ (reference sequence). Trimming removed 5 bases from V and 3 bases from J; junction bases left unmatched: 12. There are 17 residues in the CDR3. In nucleotides, the CDR3 is TGTGCCAGCAGCCCTGAGGCAGGGGGCGTCGGTGGAAACACCATATATTTT. Protein product: CASSPEAGGVGGNTIYF.

A few counts support this clonotype. V gene TRBV5-1 combines with J gene TRBJ2-1; no definite D call. V lost 0 bases and J 0 bases, leaving 7 bases between the germline ends. This CDR3 has 15 amino acids. Germline CDR1 reads SGHRS; CDR2 reads YFSETQ. The CDR3 loop is CASSLAVSSYNEQFF. The CDR3 nucleotides are TGCGCCAGCAGCTTGGCGGTGAGCTCCTACAATGAGCAGTTCTTC.

The sample holds a few counts of this clonotype. This chain connects TRBV7-2 to TRBJ2-1; no clear D gene. From germline, CDR1 is SGHTA and CDR2 FQGNSA. V gave up 2 bases and J gave up 12 bases, with 14 bases separating them. This CDR3 region has 13 residues. CDR3 amino acids: CASSLLADPVQFF. The CDR3 DNA follows: TGTGCCAGCAGCTTATTGGCCGACCCGGTGCAGTTCTTC.

This chain uses TRBV4-1 with TRBJ1-1; 9 nucleotides match TRBD1. J lost 4 bases, V lost 0 bases, and 3 bases had no gene match. Germline assignment: CDR1 MGHRA and CDR2 YSYEKL. The CDR3 totals 15 residues. CDR3 sequence reads: CASSQEQGALTEAFF. CDR3 DNA sequence: TGCGCCAGCAGCCAAGAACAGGGGGCACTCACTGAAGCTTTCTTT.

This chain uses TRBV4-1 with TRBJ2-3; 9 bases are shared with TRBD2. The CDR3 loop spans 15 amino acids. V shed 6 bases and J 4 bases; nucleotides not matched to a gene: 8. CDR1 MGHRA and CDR2 YSYEKL come from the germline V gene. The CDR3 DNA reads TGCGCCAGCAGACGAATAGCGGGGGTCCCAGATACGCAGTATTTT. It specifies CASRRIAGVPDTQYF.

In this sample, this clonotype turned up many times. The gene calls are TRBV6-5 and TRBJ2-5; weak D call: TRBD1 (6 bases). Germline V lookup: CDR1 MNHEY, CDR2 SVGAGI. V lost 7 bases and J lost 2, with 17 bases in between. This CDR3 contains 15 residues. Here the CDR3 reads CASTPGVRGQETQYF. As DNA, the CDR3 is TGTGCCAGCACCCCAGGGGTTCGGGGACAAGAGACCCAGTACTTC.

This chain joins TRBV13 and TRBJ1-4, with D possibly matching TRBD1 (6 bases). This CDR3 is 13 amino acids long. Trimming took 5 bases from V and 3 from J, leaving 7 bases between them. Germline V gives CDR1 PRHDT, CDR2 FYEKMQ (reference sequence). CDR3 protein: CASSRTANEKLFF. The CDR3 region has the DNA TGTGCCAGCAGCAGGACAGCTAATGAAAAACTGTTTTTT.

This clonotype was recorded a few times. The chain carries TRBV11-1 and TRBJ2-3; perhaps TRBD2 as D (6 bases). This CDR3 region has 15 residues. CDR1 is SGHAT, CDR2 FQDESV, per germline (reference sequence). The V gene lost 5 bases and the J gene lost 8 bases, with 20 bases spanning the gap. The CDR3 DNA sequence: TGTGCCAGCAGCACCGCGGGACTCGCCCGCATTACGCAGTATTTT. Translated: CASSTAGLARITQYF.

There are a few counts of this clonotype. The chain couples TRBV11-2 to TRBJ2-7; the D gene is possibly TRBD2 (6 bases). The CDR3 totals 16 residues. Germline V gene sequence: CDR1 SGHAT, CDR2 FQNNGV. Between the trimmed V and J ends, which lost 4 bases and 3 bases, there was a span of 19 bases. The CDR3, as DNA: TGTGCCAGCAGCTCGAGTACTGGGACGGGGGACTACGAGCAGTACTTC. It translates to CASSSSTGTGDYEQYF.